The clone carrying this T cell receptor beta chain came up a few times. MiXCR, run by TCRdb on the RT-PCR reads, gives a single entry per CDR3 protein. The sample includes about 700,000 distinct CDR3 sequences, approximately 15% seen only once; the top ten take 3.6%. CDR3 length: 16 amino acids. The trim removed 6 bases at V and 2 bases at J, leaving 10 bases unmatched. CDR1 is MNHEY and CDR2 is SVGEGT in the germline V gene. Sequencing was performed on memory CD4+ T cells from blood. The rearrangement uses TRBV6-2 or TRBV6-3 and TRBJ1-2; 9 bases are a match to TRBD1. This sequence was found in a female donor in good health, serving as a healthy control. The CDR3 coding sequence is TGTGCCAGCAGGGTCGGTGGCGGGACAGGGAACTATGGCTACACCTTC. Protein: CASRVGGGTGNYGYTF.